A single sample gave rise to the 17 T cell receptor beta chains below, sequenced in a study of blood T cell repertoires in COVID-19. TCRdb's table, derived via immunoSEQ multiplex PCR, lists solely in-frame clones and lacks some. The sample includes approximately 110,000 clones, under 80% of them seen just once. The sequenced material came from peripheral blood. These receptors all come from a man aged 65 to 79 with active or convalescent COVID-19.

The V gene is TRBV28, the J gene TRBJ1-4, with 8 positions matching TRBD1. This CDR3 has 15 amino acids. Germline lookup yields CDR1 MDHEN and CDR2 SYDVKM. V gave up 3 bases and J gave up 8 bases; unmatched junction bases: 8. The DNA of the CDR3 is TGTGCCAGCAGTTTTGGTGGACAGGGAAGAGAAAAACTGTTTTTT. As protein: CASSFGGQGREKLFF.

The V and J genes are TRBV9 and TRBJ2-3; D perhaps matches TRBD2 (6 bases). V was cut by 0 bases and J by 6 bases, with 8 bases left in between. The CDR3 consists of 13 residues. CDR1 is SGDLS, CDR2 YYNGEE, per germline. CDR3 loop: CASSVGLDDTQYF. The CDR3 DNA follows: TGTGCCAGCAGCGTAGGACTAGACGATACGCAGTATTTT.

CDR3 loop: CASRSQGAGEKLFF. The CDR3 nucleotides read TGTGCCAGCAGGTCACAGGGGGCGGGTGAAAAACTGTTTTTT. J is TRBJ1-4 and V is TRBV6-6; TRBD1 matches at 9 bases. J lost 7 bases, V lost 6 bases, and 6 bases had no gene match. Germline CDR1 and CDR2: MNHNY and SVGAGI (reference sequence). CDR3 size: 14 residues.

This sequence joins TRBV12-3 or TRBV12-4 and TRBJ1-3; D gene uncertain. The CDR3 runs to 12 residues. V was trimmed by 10 bases and J by 0 bases, leaving 7 bases between them. The DNA of the CDR3 is TGTGCCACTGCGAGCTCTGGAAACACCATATATTTT. Amino acids: CATASSGNTIYF.

This clone was recorded a few times. The chain employs TRBV5-1 and TRBJ1-2; no clear D gene. V was cut by 0 bases and J by 8 bases, with 11 bases left in between. The CDR3 is 13 amino acids. CDR1 is SGHRS, CDR2 YFSETQ, per germline. This CDR3 is CASSLDSSGGYTF. The DNA of the CDR3 is TGCGCCAGCAGCTTGGACAGCTCGGGGGGCTACACCTTC. Supplemented by reference TRBV5-1 and TRBJ1-2, the full variable domain reads KAGVTQTPRYLIKTRGQQVTLSCSPISGHRSVSWYQQTPGQGLQFLFEYFSETQRNKGNFPGRFSGRQFSNSRSEMNVSTLELGDSALYLCASSLDSSGGYTFGSGTRLTVV.

This sequence joins TRBV6-1 and TRBJ2-3, with 9 bases matching TRBD2. The CDR3 is made up of 16 amino acids. From germline, CDR1 is MNHNS and CDR2 SASEGT. V shed 1 base, J shed 7 bases, and the junction held 9 bases outside the gene matches. The CDR3 here is CASSEEGSGRPYTQYF. The CDR3 coding sequence is TGTGCCAGCAGTGAAGAGGGTAGCGGGAGACCATATACGCAGTATTTT.

This clone was counted a single time. For the CDR3, the DNA is TGTGCCAGTAAGGGACAGGGACTTAGTGGACTCGGCTACACCTTC. Protein sequence: CASKGQGLSGLGYTF. V usage is TRBV19 and J usage is TRBJ1-2; 9 bases align to TRBD1. This CDR3 has 15 amino acids. Unmatched junction bases numbered 14, after V lost 7 bases and J lost 8 bases. The germline V gene encodes CDR1 LNHDA and CDR2 SQIVND (reference sequence). Full variable domain (missing parts from reference TRBV19 and TRBJ1-2): DGGITQSPKYLFRKEGQNVTLSCEQNLNHDAMYWYRQDPGQGLRLIYYSQIVNDFQKGDIAEGYSVSREKKESFPLTVTSAQKNPTAFYLCASKGQGLSGLGYTFGSGTRLTVV.

This clone occurred once. The chain recombines TRBV27 with TRBJ1-1; D uncertain. V shed 2 bases and J shed 0 bases, with 10 bases lying between them. CDR1 MNHEY and CDR2 SMNVEV come from the germline V gene (reference sequence). The CDR3 spans 15 residues. CDR3 sequence: CASSLQGGLNTEAFF. CDR3 in DNA: TGTGCCAGCAGTTTACAAGGAGGGCTGAACACTGAAGCTTTCTTT.

The chain combines TRBV19 with TRBJ1-1, with D tentatively TRBD1 (5 bases). V was clipped by 5 bases and J by 1 base, with 8 bases between them. This CDR3 spans 13 amino acids. The germline V gene encodes CDR1 LNHDA and CDR2 SQIVND (reference sequence). CDR3 in amino acids: CASSLQGNTEAFF. In DNA, the CDR3 is TGTGCCAGTAGTCTTCAGGGGAACACTGAAGCTTTCTTT.

The chain joins TRBV28 to TRBJ2-5; no definite D call. Germline CDR1 and CDR2: MDHEN and SYDVKM. With 7 bases removed from V and 1 base from J, the gap between germline ends came to 13 bases. The CDR3 loop spans 14 amino acids. The CDR3 nucleotides are TGTGCCAGCACCACAAAGGAGACCCAAGAGACCCAGTACTTC. It specifies CASTTKETQETQYF.

The chain employs TRBV6-5 and TRBJ1-2, with 12 positions matching TRBD1. J was trimmed by 2 bases and V by 8 bases; bases with no gene match: 6. Germline values: CDR1 MNHEY, CDR2 SVGAGI. The CDR3 runs 15 residues. The CDR3: CASETGTGGNYGYTF. CDR3 nucleotides: TGTGCCAGCGAAACCGGGACAGGGGGCAACTATGGCTACACCTTC.

This chain connects TRBV5-1 to TRBJ1-2, with 8 positions matching TRBD1. V trimming: 4 bases; J trimming: 8 bases; junction bases outside the gene matches: 10. The CDR3 is 14 amino acids. Germline-derived CDR1 and CDR2 are SGHRS and YFSETQ. The CDR3, as DNA: TGCGCCAGCAGCAGGGGACAGGCGATCGAGGGCTACACCTTC. Translation gives CASSRGQAIEGYTF.

This sequence joins TRBV6-6 and TRBJ2-1, with unresolved D. CDR3 size: 14 residues. Trimming took off 5 bases at V and 4 bases at J, with 12 bases between the two ends. Germline V gene lookup returns CDR1 MNHNY and CDR2 SVGAGI (reference sequence). CDR3 loop: CASSDTELYNEQFF. The CDR3 bases are TGTGCCAGCAGTGACACCGAATTATACAATGAGCAGTTCTTC.

This sequence joins TRBV6-2 or TRBV6-3 and TRBJ2-2, with D perhaps TRBD2 (6 bases). This CDR3 is built from 18 residues. The germline gives CDR1 MNHEY, CDR2 SVGEGT. The V gene lost 7 bases and the J gene lost 3 bases, with 24 bases spanning the gap. CDR3: CASTPRRGLVEDTGELFF. The DNA of the CDR3 is TGTGCCAGCACCCCCAGGAGGGGTCTGGTGGAGGACACCGGGGAGCTGTTTTTT.

This chain joins TRBV14 and TRBJ2-7; maybe TRBD2 (6 bases). Per the germline V gene, CDR1 is SGHDN and CDR2 is FVKESK. This CDR3 spans 17 amino acids. V dropped 2 bases and J dropped 2 bases, with 19 bases sitting between them. CDR3 protein: CASSQFTSGSMPYEQYF. DNA of the CDR3: TGTGCCAGCAGCCAATTCACCAGCGGGTCGATGCCCTACGAGCAGTACTTC.

The chain couples TRBV2 to TRBJ2-3; D unresolved. V dropped 7 bases and J dropped 1 base, with 6 bases sitting between them. The germline V gene encodes CDR1 SNHLY and CDR2 FYNNEI. The CDR3 contains 12 residues. The CDR3, as DNA: TGTGCCAGCACGGTGGGCACAGATACGCAGTATTTT. Encoded protein: CASTVGTDTQYF. The full variable domain, in which reference TRBV2 and TRBJ2-3 provide the parts outside the CDR3, is EPEVTQTPSHQVTQMGQEVILRCVPISNHLYFYWYRQILGQKVEFLVSFYNNEISEKSEIFDDQFSVERPDGSNFTLKIRSTKLEDSAMYFCASTVGTDTQYFGPGTRLTVL.

The rearrangement joins TRBV5-1 to TRBJ2-7; 12 nucleotides line up with TRBD2. Looked up from germline, CDR1 is SGHRS and CDR2 is YFSETQ. The CDR3 is 18 amino acids. The junction had 9 bases not matched to a gene; V was cut back by 2 bases and J by 0 bases. CDR3 region: CASSLLAGGPYSSYEQYF. CDR3 sequence (DNA): TGCGCCAGCAGCTTACTAGCGGGAGGTCCCTATAGCTCCTACGAGCAGTACTTC.